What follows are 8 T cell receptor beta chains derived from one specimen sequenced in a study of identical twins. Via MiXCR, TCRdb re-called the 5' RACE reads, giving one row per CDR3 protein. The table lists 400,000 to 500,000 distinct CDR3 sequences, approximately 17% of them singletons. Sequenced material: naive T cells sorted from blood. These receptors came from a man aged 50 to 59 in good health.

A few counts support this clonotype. CDR3: CSARASGKSYNEQFF. The CDR3 nucleotides are TGCAGTGCTAGAGCTAGCGGGAAGTCCTACAATGAGCAGTTCTTC. The chain combines TRBV20-1 with TRBJ2-1; TRBD2 matches at 9 bases. V lost 1 base to trimming and J lost 1 base; unmatched junction nucleotides: 2. The CDR3 totals 15 residues. Looked up from germline, CDR1 is DFQATT and CDR2 is SNEGSKA (reference sequence).

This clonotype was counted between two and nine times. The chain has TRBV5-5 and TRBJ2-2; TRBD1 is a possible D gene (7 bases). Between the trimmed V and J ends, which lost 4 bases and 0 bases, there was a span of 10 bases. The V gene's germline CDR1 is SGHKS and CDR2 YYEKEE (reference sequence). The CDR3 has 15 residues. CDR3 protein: CASSPRGANTGELFF. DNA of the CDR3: TGTGCCAGCAGCCCCAGGGGGGCGAACACCGGGGAGCTGTTTTTT.

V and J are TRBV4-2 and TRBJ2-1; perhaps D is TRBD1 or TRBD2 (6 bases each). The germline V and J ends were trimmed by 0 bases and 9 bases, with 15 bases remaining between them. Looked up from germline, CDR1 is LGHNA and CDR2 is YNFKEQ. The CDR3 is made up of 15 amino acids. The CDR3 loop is CASSQDLFGGGEQFF. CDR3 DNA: TGTGCCAGCAGCCAAGATTTATTCGGGGGCGGTGAGCAGTTCTTC.

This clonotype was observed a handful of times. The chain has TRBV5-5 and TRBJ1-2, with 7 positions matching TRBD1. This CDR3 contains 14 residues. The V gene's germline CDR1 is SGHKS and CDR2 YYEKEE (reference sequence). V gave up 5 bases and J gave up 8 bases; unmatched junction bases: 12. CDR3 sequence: CASRWGQPEAGYTF. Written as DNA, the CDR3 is TGTGCCAGCAGATGGGGACAGCCCGAGGCGGGCTACACCTTC.

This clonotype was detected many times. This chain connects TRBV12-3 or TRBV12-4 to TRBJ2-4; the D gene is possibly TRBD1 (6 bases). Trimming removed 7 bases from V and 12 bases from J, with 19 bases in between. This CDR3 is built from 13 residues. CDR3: CASTFSGQGNQYF. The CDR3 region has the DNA TGTGCCAGCACTTTTAGTGGTCAGGGGAATCAGTACTTC.

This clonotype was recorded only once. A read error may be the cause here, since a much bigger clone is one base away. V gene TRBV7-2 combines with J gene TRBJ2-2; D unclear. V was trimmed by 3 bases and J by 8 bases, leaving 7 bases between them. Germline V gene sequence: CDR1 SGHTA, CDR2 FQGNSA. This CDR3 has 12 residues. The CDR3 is CASSFQPGELFF. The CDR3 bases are TGTGCCAGCAGCTTCCAGCCGGGGGAGCTGTTTTTT. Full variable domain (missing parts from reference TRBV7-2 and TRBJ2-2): GAGVSQSPSNKVTEKGKDVELRCDPISGHTALYWYRQSLGQGLEFLIYFQGNSAPDKSGLPSDRFSAERTGGSVSTLTIQRTQQEDSAVYLCASSFQPGELFFGEGSRLTVL.

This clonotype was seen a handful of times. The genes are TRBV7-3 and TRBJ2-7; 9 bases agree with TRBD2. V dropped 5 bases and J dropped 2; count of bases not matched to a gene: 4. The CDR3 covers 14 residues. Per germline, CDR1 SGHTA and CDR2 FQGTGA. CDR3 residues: CASSLASGTYEQYF. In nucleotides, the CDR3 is TGTGCCAGCAGCCTGGCTAGCGGGACCTACGAGCAGTACTTC.

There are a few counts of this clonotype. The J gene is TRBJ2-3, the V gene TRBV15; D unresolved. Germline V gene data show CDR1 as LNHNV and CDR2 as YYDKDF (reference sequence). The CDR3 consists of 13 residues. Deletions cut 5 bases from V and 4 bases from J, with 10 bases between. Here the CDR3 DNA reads TGTGCCACCAGCCTCGCCCCGGCAGATACGCAGTATTTT. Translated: CATSLAPADTQYF.